Listed below are T cell receptor beta chains from one sample, sequenced in a study of blood T cell repertoires in COVID-19. Sequencing was performed with immunoSEQ multiplex PCR; in TCRdb, only in-frame clones are kept and a portion is missing. The repertoire holds 280,000 or so clones, with roughly 89% as singletons. The sample was PBMCs or T cells enriched from blood (not recorded which). The receptors come from a woman in her late teens or twenties with acute COVID-19. CDR3s include the opening cysteine and the closing phenylalanine or tryptophan. The D gene is left open where the match is weak. Size tells how often a clone was seen (once, few, many) or the class of an expanded clone, and some rows leave it out.

cdr3_aa	cdr3_nt	d_call	clone_size	v_call	j_call
CASRPGTAGNTIYF	TGTGCCAGCAGGCCCGGGACAGCTGGAAACACCATATATTTT	TRBD1	.	TRBV2	TRBJ1-3
CASSLSAGYQETQYF	TGCGCCAGCAGCTTGAGTGCGGGGTACCAAGAGACCCAGTACTTC	.	.	TRBV5-1	TRBJ2-5
CASSPFPAGGPRSYNEQFF	TGTGCCAGCAGCCCCTTTCCAGCGGGAGGCCCCCGCTCCTACAATGAGCAGTTCTTC	TRBD2	.	TRBV7-2	TRBJ2-1
CASSDSGDSYNEQFF	TGTGCCAGCAGTGATTCGGGAGACTCCTACAATGAGCAGTTCTTC	.	.	TRBV6-4	TRBJ2-1
CASRMQTPMNTEAFF	TGTGCCAGCCGTATGCAGACACCAATGAACACTGAAGCTTTCTTT	.	.	TRBV7-2	TRBJ1-1
CASSEVGGLSSYNSPLHF	TGTGCCAGCAGTGAAGTTGGAGGGCTGAGCTCCTATAATTCACCCCTCCACTTT	.	.	TRBV6-1	TRBJ1-6
CASRGTGANTGELFF	TGTGCCAGCAGGGGGACAGGAGCGAACACCGGGGAGCTGTTTTTT	TRBD1	.	TRBV6-5	TRBJ2-2
CASSLALGGSEAFF	TGTGCCAGCAGCTTAGCGCTGGGGGGATCTGAAGCTTTCTTT	.	.	TRBV11-1	TRBJ1-1
CASSRAGDNSPLHF	TGTGCCAGCAGCAGGGCGGGGGATAATTCACCCCTCCACTTT	.	.	TRBV25-1	TRBJ1-6
CASSLYRGPENIQYF	TGTGCCAGCAGTTTGTACAGGGGGCCCGAAAACATTCAGTACTTC	TRBD1	.	TRBV6-5	TRBJ2-4
CATGGAGADPYEQYF	TGTGCCACCGGGGGGGCGGGCGCAGACCCTTACGAGCAGTACTTC	.	once	TRBV15	TRBJ2-7
CASTKGGGGELFF	TGTGCCAGCACCAAAGGGGGGGGCGGGGAGCTGTTTTTT	.	.	TRBV11-2	TRBJ2-2
CASSGSDEQFF	TGTGCCAGCAGTGGAAGCGATGAGCAGTTCTTC	.	.	TRBV2	TRBJ2-1